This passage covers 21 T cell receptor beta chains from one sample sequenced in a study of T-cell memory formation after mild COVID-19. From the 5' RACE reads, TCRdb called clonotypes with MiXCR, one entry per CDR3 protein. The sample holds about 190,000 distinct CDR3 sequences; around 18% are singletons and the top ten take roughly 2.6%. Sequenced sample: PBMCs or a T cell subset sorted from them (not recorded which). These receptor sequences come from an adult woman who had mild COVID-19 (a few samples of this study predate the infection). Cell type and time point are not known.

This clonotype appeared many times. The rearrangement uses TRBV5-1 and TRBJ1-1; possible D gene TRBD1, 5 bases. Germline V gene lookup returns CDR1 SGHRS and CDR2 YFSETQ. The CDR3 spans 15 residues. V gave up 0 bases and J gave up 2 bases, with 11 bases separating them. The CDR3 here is CASSLDGQGNTEAFF. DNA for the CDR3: TGCGCCAGCAGCTTGGATGGGCAGGGTAACACTGAAGCTTTCTTT. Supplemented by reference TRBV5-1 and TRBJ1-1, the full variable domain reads KAGVTQTPRYLIKTRGQQVTLSCSPISGHRSVSWYQQTPGQGLQFLFEYFSETQRNKGNFPGRFSGRQFSNSRSEMNVSTLELGDSALYLCASSLDGQGNTEAFFGQGTRLTVV.

The CDR3 DNA sequence: TGCAGCGTTGAATTTGGGGGCTCCATATACAATGAGCAGTTCTTC. Amino acid sequence: CSVEFGGSIYNEQFF. The V and J genes are TRBV29-1 and TRBJ2-1, with D possibly TRBD1 on 6 matching bases. Germline loops: CDR1 SQVTM, CDR2 ANQGSEA. Trimming removed 2 bases at V and 4 bases at J, with 15 bases between. The CDR3 has 15 amino acids.

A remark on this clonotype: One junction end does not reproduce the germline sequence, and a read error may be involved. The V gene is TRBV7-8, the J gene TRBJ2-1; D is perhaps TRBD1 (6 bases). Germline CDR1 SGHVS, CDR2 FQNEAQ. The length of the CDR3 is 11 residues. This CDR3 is CASSLAAGVDF. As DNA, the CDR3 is TGTGCCAGCAGCTTAGCGGCAGGGGTGGACTTC.

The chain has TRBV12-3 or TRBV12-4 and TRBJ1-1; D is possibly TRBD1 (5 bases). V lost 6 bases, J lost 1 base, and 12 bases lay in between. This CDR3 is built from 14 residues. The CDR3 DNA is TGTGCCAGCAGACGTTCCACAGGGAACACTGAAGCTTTCTTT. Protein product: CASRRSTGNTEAFF.

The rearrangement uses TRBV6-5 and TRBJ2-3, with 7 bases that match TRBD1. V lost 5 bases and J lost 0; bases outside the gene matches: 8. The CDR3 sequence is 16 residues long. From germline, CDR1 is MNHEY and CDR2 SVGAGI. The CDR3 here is CASSPIGRGSTDTQYF. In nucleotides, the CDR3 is TGTGCCAGCAGTCCCATCGGCAGGGGGAGCACAGATACGCAGTATTTT.

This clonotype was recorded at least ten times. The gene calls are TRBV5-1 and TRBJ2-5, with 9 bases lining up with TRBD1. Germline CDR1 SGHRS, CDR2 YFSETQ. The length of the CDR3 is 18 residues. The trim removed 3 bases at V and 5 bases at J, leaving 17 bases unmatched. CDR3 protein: CASSSKPGQGGAWETQYF. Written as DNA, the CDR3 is TGCGCCAGCAGCTCAAAACCGGGACAGGGAGGAGCATGGGAGACCCAGTACTTC. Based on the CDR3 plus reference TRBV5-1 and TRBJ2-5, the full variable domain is KAGVTQTPRYLIKTRGQQVTLSCSPISGHRSVSWYQQTPGQGLQFLFEYFSETQRNKGNFPGRFSGRQFSNSRSEMNVSTLELGDSALYLCASSSKPGQGGAWETQYFGPGTRLLVL.

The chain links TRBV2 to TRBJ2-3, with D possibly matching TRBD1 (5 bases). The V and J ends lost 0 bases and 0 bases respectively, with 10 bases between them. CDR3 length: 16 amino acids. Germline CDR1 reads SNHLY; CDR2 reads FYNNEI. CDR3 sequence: CASSEATARSTDTQYF. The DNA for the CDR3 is TGTGCCAGCAGTGAAGCGACAGCAAGGAGCACAGATACGCAGTATTTT.

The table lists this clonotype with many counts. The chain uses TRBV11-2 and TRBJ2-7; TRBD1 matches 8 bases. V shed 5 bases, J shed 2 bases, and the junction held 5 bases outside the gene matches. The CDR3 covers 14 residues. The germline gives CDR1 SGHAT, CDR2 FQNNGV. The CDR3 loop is CASSQTGATYEQYF. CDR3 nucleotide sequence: TGTGCCAGCAGCCAGACAGGGGCGACCTACGAGCAGTACTTC.

CDR3 sequence reads: CATQEGTEAFF. CDR3 nucleotides: TGTGCCACTCAGGAGGGCACTGAAGCTTTCTTT. The chain recombines TRBV24-1 with TRBJ1-1; unclear D gene. Per the germline V gene, CDR1 is KGHDR and CDR2 is SFDVKD. The germline V and J ends were trimmed by 10 bases and 4 bases, with 9 bases remaining between them. The CDR3 has 11 residues.

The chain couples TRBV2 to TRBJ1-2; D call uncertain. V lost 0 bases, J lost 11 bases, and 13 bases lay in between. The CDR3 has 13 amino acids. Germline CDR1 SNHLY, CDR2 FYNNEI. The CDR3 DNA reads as TGTGCCAGCAGTGAAGCGCGGCGCAGTGCTTACACCTTC. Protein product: CASSEARRSAYTF.

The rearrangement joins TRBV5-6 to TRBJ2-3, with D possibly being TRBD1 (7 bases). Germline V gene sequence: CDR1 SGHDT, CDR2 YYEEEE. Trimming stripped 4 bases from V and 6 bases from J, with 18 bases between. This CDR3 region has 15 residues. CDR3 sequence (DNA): TGTGCCAGCAGCCGCACAGGGGAGGTATTGGATACGCAGTATTTT. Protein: CASSRTGEVLDTQYF.

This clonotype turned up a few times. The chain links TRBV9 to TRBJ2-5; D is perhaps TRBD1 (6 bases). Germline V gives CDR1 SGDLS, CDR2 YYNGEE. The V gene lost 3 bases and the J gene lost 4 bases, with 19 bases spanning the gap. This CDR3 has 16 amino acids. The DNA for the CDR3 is TGTGCCAGCAGCGCCCTGGGCGCACGAGGGGGAGAGACCCAGTACTTC. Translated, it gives CASSALGARGGETQYF.

CDR3 bases: TGTGCCAGCCGCGGGGGGGTGGTCACCGGGGAGCTGTTTTTT. Its protein is CASRGGVVTGELFF. The gene calls are TRBV4-2 and TRBJ2-2; 9 bases are shared with TRBD2. Germline CDR1 and CDR2: LGHNA and YNFKEQ. The CDR3 is made up of 14 amino acids. The J segment lost 4 bases and the V segment lost 8 bases, leaving 5 bases of the junction unmatched.

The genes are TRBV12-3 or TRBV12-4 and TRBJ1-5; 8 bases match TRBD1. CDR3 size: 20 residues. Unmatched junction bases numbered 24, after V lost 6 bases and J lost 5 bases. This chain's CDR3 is CASSRQPPAVRTGSHQPQHF. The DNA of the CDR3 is TGTGCCAGCAGCCGCCAGCCGCCCGCCGTCAGGACAGGGTCGCATCAGCCCCAGCATTTT.

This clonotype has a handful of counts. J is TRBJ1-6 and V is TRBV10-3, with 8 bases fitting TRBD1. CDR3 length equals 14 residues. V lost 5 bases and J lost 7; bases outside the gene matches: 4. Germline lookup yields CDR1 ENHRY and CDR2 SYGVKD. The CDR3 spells CAISRQGQNSPLHF. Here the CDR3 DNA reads TGTGCCATCAGTCGACAGGGGCAGAATTCACCCCTCCACTTT.

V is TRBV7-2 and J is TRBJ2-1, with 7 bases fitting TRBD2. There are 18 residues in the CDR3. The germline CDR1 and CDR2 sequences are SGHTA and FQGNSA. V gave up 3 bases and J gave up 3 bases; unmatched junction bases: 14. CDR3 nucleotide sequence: TGTGCCAGCAGCTTCTACGGACTAGGCGGGGGTCTCTACAATGAGCAGTTCTTC. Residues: CASSFYGLGGGLYNEQFF.

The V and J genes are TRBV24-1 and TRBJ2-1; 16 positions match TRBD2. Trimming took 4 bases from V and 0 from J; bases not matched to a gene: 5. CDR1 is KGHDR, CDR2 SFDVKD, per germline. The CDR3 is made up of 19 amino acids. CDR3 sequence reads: CATSDQGLAGGSSYNEQFF. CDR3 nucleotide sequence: TGTGCCACCAGTGACCAGGGACTAGCGGGAGGGAGCTCCTACAATGAGCAGTTCTTC.

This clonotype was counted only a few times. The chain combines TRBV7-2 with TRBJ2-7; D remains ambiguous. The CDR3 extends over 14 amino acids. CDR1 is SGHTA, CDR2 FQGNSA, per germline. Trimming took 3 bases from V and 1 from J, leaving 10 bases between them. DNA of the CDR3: TGTGCCAGCAGCTTGCCGTCACCATCCTACGAGCAGTACTTC. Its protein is CASSLPSPSYEQYF.

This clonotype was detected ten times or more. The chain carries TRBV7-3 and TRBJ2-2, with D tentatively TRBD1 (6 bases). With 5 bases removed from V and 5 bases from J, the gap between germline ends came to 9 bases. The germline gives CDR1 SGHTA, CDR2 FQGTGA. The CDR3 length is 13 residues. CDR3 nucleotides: TGTGCCAGCAGCCACCAGGGGACCGGGGAGCTGTTTTTT. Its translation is CASSHQGTGELFF.

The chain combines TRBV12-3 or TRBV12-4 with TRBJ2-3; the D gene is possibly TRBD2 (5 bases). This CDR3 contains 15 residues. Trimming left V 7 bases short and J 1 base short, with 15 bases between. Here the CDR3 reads CASKRRGSGTDTQYF. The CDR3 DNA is TGTGCCAGCAAACGGAGAGGTAGCGGCACAGATACGCAGTATTTT.

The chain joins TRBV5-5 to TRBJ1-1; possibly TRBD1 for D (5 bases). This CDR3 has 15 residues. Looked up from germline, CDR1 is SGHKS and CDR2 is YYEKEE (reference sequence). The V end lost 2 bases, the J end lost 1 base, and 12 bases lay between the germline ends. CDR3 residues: CASSLAGPPNTEAFF. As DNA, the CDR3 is TGTGCCAGCAGCTTAGCAGGGCCCCCGAACACTGAAGCTTTCTTT. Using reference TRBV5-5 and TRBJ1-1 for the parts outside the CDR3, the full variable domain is DAGVTQSPTHLIKTRGQQVTLRCSPISGHKSVSWYQQVLGQGPQFIFQYYEKEERGRGNFPDRFSARQFPNYSSELNVNALLLGDSALYLCASSLAGPPNTEAFFGQGTRLTVV.